This T cell receptor beta chain derives from a study of cytomegalovirus exposure and HLA in healthy donors. V was pared by 5 bases and J by 4 bases, with 14 bases between. Looked up from germline, CDR1 is SGHAT and CDR2 is FQNNGV. The CDR3 runs to 15 residues. Use of 60 Vbeta and 13 Jbeta primers characterized the PCR. The table came from immunoSEQ multiplex PCR; TCRdb's copy has only in-frame clones and leaves some out. This repertoire shows 160,000 or so clones, around 79% found once; its top ten account for around 0.52%. For this clone: Antigen unknown.

Whole-study findings and limits: An assumption of roughly uniform sequencing depth across donors underlay the presence/absence analyses. Within an earlier analysis, most TCR beta V segments proved productive either about 87% or about 30% of the time. Common viral pathogens seemed to be connected with several of the most significant clusters, according to a later analysis.

The sequence derives from a woman between 50 and 59 years old in good health and CMV-seronegative. The sample was PBMCs. The rearrangement links TRBV11-2 to TRBJ1-4; the D is unclear. CDR3 protein: CASSPLSKINEKLFF. In DNA form, the CDR3 reads TGTGCCAGCAGCCCCCTCAGTAAAATTAATGAAAAACTGTTTTTT.